Following are 22 T cell receptor beta chains from one sample sequenced in a study of cytomegalovirus exposure and HLA in healthy donors (dated by TCRdb to 2015 to 2018). Preparation of the library involved the immunoSEQ multiplex PCR assay. Drawn from immuneACCESS, this table holds only the in-frame rearrangements with V and J called that TCRdb kept. Clones are partly lost; checked studies trace under half to an unresolved V gene and leave the rest unexplained. This sample comprises some 150,000 clones, about 87% of them detected only once. About 6.6% of the sample is in the top ten clones. The sample taken for sequencing was PBMCs. The source of these receptors is a woman aged 25 to 39 in good health and CMV-seropositive.

The chain recombines TRBV5-1 with TRBJ1-1; 8 nucleotides agree with TRBD1. The trim removed 2 bases at V and 4 bases at J, leaving 4 bases unmatched. Germline CDR1 SGHRS, CDR2 YFSETQ. The CDR3 is made up of 14 amino acids. CDR3 region: CASSFAGGGTEAFF. The CDR3, as DNA: TGCGCCAGCAGCTTCGCAGGGGGCGGCACTGAAGCTTTCTTT.

The chain couples TRBV4-1 to TRBJ2-6; D possibly corresponds to TRBD2 (5 bases). V lost 0 bases to trimming and J lost 4 bases, with 13 bases between them. The CDR3 contains 17 residues. Germline CDR1 reads MGHRA; CDR2 reads YSYEKL. CDR3 in amino acids: CASSQERESIGANVLTF. The CDR3 DNA reads as TGCGCCAGCAGCCAAGAGAGGGAGTCAATCGGGGCCAACGTCCTGACTTTC.

This rearrangement joins TRBV27 to TRBJ2-1; 12 nucleotides align to TRBD2. Germline V gene data show CDR1 as MNHEY and CDR2 as SMNVEV (reference sequence). There are 15 residues in the CDR3. Trimming removed 5 bases from V and 2 bases from J; junction bases left unmatched: 1. The CDR3 here is CASSRLAGAYNEQFF. CDR3 nucleotides: TGTGCCAGCAGTAGACTAGCGGGAGCCTACAATGAGCAGTTCTTC.

The gene calls are TRBV5-4 and TRBJ2-7; D ambiguous. The V end lost 0 bases, the J end lost 0 bases, and 7 bases lay between the germline ends. This CDR3 is 14 amino acids long. Germline V CDR1 and CDR2: SGHNT, YYREEE (reference sequence). CDR3 DNA sequence: TGTGCCAGCAGCTTGGCGTACGGCTCCTACGAGCAGTACTTC. This translates into CASSLAYGSYEQYF.

The chain links TRBV27 to TRBJ2-5; possible D gene TRBD1, 8 bases. The germline V and J ends were trimmed by 3 bases and 2 bases, with 13 bases remaining between them. Germline V gene sequence: CDR1 MNHEY, CDR2 SMNVEV (reference sequence). The CDR3 totals 15 residues. The CDR3 nucleotides are TGTGCCAGCAGTTTGACAGGGGAGGGACAAGAGACCCAGTACTTC. It is translated as CASSLTGEGQETQYF.

This chain connects TRBV6-5 to TRBJ1-2; no firm D call. This CDR3 comprises 13 residues. The germline V gene encodes CDR1 MNHEY and CDR2 SVGAGI. V was clipped by 0 bases and J by 2 bases, with 4 bases between them. The CDR3 DNA sequence: TGTGCCAGCAGTTACTCGGGCAACTATGGCTACACCTTC. Translated: CASSYSGNYGYTF.

J is TRBJ2-7 and V is TRBV2; 7 bases align to TRBD2. The CDR3 contains 15 residues. Unmatched junction bases numbered 13, after V lost 8 bases and J lost 3 bases. Per the germline V gene, CDR1 is SNHLY and CDR2 is FYNNEI. CDR3 region: CASLGGTHSGYEQYF. CDR3 bases: TGTGCCAGCTTGGGAGGGACCCACTCGGGCTACGAGCAGTACTTC.

The J gene is TRBJ1-3, the V gene TRBV6-5; D might be TRBD1 (6 bases). From germline, CDR1 is MNHEY and CDR2 SVGAGI. V lost 6 bases and J lost 2, with 14 bases in between. This CDR3 has 15 amino acids. Here the CDR3 reads CASSTDRSPGNTIYF. CDR3 bases: TGTGCCAGCAGCACTGACAGGTCCCCTGGAAACACCATATATTTT.

This chain uses TRBV28 with TRBJ1-1; 8 positions match TRBD1. The germline V gene encodes CDR1 MDHEN and CDR2 SYDVKM. V lost 7 bases to trimming and J lost 4 bases; unmatched junction nucleotides: 11. The CDR3 is 15 residues long. Here the CDR3 DNA reads TGTGCCAGCATCGGGGCGGGGACAGGAGGCACTGAAGCTTTCTTT. This gives the protein CASIGAGTGGTEAFF.

The gene calls are TRBV6-6 and TRBJ1-4; the match to TRBD1 covers 9 bases. The germline CDR1 and CDR2 sequences are MNHNY and SVGAGI (reference sequence). The CDR3 covers 14 residues. V dropped 5 bases and J dropped 7; count of bases not matched to a gene: 5. The CDR3: CASSPGQGSEKLFF. As DNA, the CDR3 is TGTGCCAGCAGTCCGGGACAGGGTAGTGAAAAACTGTTTTTT.

The chain recombines TRBV2 with TRBJ2-5; 8 bases line up with TRBD2. Germline V gene data show CDR1 as SNHLY and CDR2 as FYNNEI. Germline trimming cut 11 bases from V and 9 bases from J; bases unmatched to any gene: 20. The CDR3 has 15 amino acids. The CDR3 protein is CAGGPRGGRAGAQYF. Here the CDR3 DNA reads TGTGCCGGCGGCCCGCGCGGGGGCAGAGCGGGGGCCCAGTACTTC.

The chain has TRBV5-1 and TRBJ2-1, with 8 bases aligning to TRBD2. The CDR3 covers 20 residues. CDR1 SGHRS and CDR2 YFSETQ come from the germline V gene. Germline trimming cut 5 bases from V and 0 bases from J; bases unmatched to any gene: 19. CDR3 protein: CASSSPRGVAGPRSYNEQFF. The CDR3 nucleotides are TGCGCCAGCAGTTCTCCCCGGGGGGTAGCGGGACCCCGCTCCTACAATGAGCAGTTCTTC.

V gene TRBV2 combines with J gene TRBJ2-3, with D tentatively TRBD2 (5 bases). Germline-derived CDR1 and CDR2 are SNHLY and FYNNEI. This CDR3 is built from 17 residues. V was pared by 1 base and J by 0 bases, with 14 bases between. The DNA for the CDR3 is TGTGCCAGCAGTGAAGGGAGGAGCGGACCCAGCACAGATACGCAGTATTTT. Translating gives CASSEGRSGPSTDTQYF.

This clone turned up a few times. V gene TRBV2 combines with J gene TRBJ1-4; 8 bases are a match to TRBD1. Germline V gene data show CDR1 as SNHLY and CDR2 as FYNNEI. V was pared by 7 bases and J by 2 bases, with 6 bases of the junction left unmatched. This CDR3 spans 15 amino acids. The CDR3 DNA follows: TGTGCCAGCACTGGACAGGGTGGGACTAATGAAAAACTGTTTTTT. This encodes CASTGQGGTNEKLFF.

The CDR3 coding sequence is TGTGCCAGCAGTTTTACCGGGACAGGGTTTTACGAGCAGTACTTC. This translates into CASSFTGTGFYEQYF. The V and J genes are TRBV2 and TRBJ2-7; 9 bases are shared with TRBD1. V was clipped by 5 bases and J by 4 bases; unmatched bases: 9. Germline V gives CDR1 SNHLY, CDR2 FYNNEI. The CDR3 is made up of 15 amino acids.

The CDR3 nucleotides read TGTGCCAGCAGTAGCCCCGACAGGGGGCATGACACTGAAGCTTTCTTT. Its protein product is CASSSPDRGHDTEAFF. V gene TRBV28 combines with J gene TRBJ1-1; TRBD1 agrees at 10 bases. CDR3 length: 16 residues. Germline-derived CDR1 and CDR2 are MDHEN and SYDVKM. Losses at the gene ends were 5 bases for V and 3 bases for J; bases not matched to a gene: 9.

The chain recombines TRBV19 with TRBJ2-7, with a tentative D call TRBD2 (6 bases). CDR3 size: 18 residues. Germline CDR1 is LNHDA and CDR2 is SQIVND (reference sequence). V lost 6 bases and J lost 3, with 27 bases in between. The CDR3, as DNA: TGTGCCAGTAGCCCTCGAAGGACCCCGGGAGCAGGACGCTACGAGCAGTACTTC. Translating it yields CASSPRRTPGAGRYEQYF.

This clone was seen once. This sequence joins TRBV5-8 and TRBJ2-5; no clear D. Germline V lookup: CDR1 SGHTS, CDR2 YDEGEE. Trimming removed 0 bases at V and 4 bases at J, with 10 bases between. The CDR3 is made up of 14 amino acids. Here the CDR3 DNA reads TGTGCCAGCAGCTTGGAGAGTGTTGGAGAGACCCAGTACTTC. Amino acids: CASSLESVGETQYF.

The chain employs TRBV5-1 and TRBJ2-4; 10 bases agree with TRBD2. The CDR3 has 15 amino acids. V shed 5 bases, J shed 7 bases, and the junction held 9 bases outside the gene matches. The V gene's germline CDR1 is SGHRS and CDR2 YFSETQ. Written as DNA, the CDR3 is TGCGCCAGCAGGCCCCTATATAGCGGGAGGAACATTCAGTACTTC. This sequence encodes CASRPLYSGRNIQYF.

The sample holds one count of this clone. The gene calls are TRBV10-1 and TRBJ1-1; tentatively, D is TRBD1 (5 bases). CDR3 length: 15 amino acids. V was clipped by 0 bases and J by 1 base, with 9 bases between them. Per germline, CDR1 WNHNN and CDR2 SYGVQD (reference sequence). CDR3 sequence reads: CASSESTDWNTEAFF. Here the CDR3 DNA reads TGCGCCAGCAGTGAGTCGACAGACTGGAACACTGAAGCTTTCTTT.

V and J are TRBV4-2 and TRBJ1-6, with D possibly being TRBD1 (5 bases). CDR1 and CDR2 (germline): LGHNA, YNFKEQ. Trimming stripped 4 bases from V and 9 bases from J, with 13 bases between. This CDR3 contains 14 residues. The CDR3 region is CASSRAGQGSPLHF. CDR3 DNA sequence: TGTGCCAGCAGCCGAGCGGGTCAGGGTTCACCCCTCCACTTT.

This clone has only one observation. The CDR3 nucleotides read TGTGCCAGCAGCTTAGATCAGTGGACCCAGTACTTC. Translated: CASSLDQWTQYF. The chain employs TRBV11-2 and TRBJ2-5; the D is unclear. V was cut by 0 bases and J by 7 bases, with 6 bases left in between. Germline lookup yields CDR1 SGHAT and CDR2 FQNNGV. This CDR3 region has 12 residues.